This note documents a single T cell receptor (beta chain) sequence. CDR1 and CDR2 from the germline V gene are SGDLS and YYNGEE. With V trimmed by 0 bases and J by 2 bases, 9 bases remained unmatched. The CDR3 sequence is 18 residues long. The data derive from a study of blood T cell repertoires in COVID-19. Study-wide background: Samples came from the United States, Italy and Spain, spanning acute and convalescent COVID-19.

Seattle cases were enrolled at active infection and followed longitudinally. As originally analysed: Reference gene primer amplification gave estimated nucleated cell counts. Only in-frame clones appear in the TCRdb table, and some are missing; sequencing was by immunoSEQ multiplex PCR. The V and J calls and clone size were taken over from that table, and D and trimming were inferred from the DNA. The data contain 100,000 to 150,000 clones, around 89% of them seen just once; the ten biggest clones take up roughly 3.9%. This clonotype originated in a man in his 60s with COVID-19, enrolled during active disease. Sequences were obtained from peripheral blood. The chain couples TRBV9 to TRBJ2-1; 9 nucleotides align to TRBD1. The CDR3 loop reads CASSVARGGTGTYNEQFF. For the CDR3, the DNA is TGTGCCAGCAGCGTAGCTAGAGGAGGGACAGGGACCTACAATGAGCAGTTCTTC.